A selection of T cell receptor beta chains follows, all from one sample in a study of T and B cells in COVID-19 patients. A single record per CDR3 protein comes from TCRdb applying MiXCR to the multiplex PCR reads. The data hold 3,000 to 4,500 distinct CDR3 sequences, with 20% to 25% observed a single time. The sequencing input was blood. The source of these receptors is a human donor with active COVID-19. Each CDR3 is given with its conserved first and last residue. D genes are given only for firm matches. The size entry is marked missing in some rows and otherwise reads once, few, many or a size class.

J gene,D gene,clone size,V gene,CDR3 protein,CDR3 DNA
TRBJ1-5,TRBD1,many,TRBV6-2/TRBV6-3,CASSYGGQGNQPQHF,TGTGCCAGCAGTTACGGTGGACAGGGCAATCAGCCCCAGCATTTT
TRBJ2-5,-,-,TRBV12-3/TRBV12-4,CASRGGGPEYF,TGTGCCAGCAGAGGGGGGGGCCCTGAGTACTTC
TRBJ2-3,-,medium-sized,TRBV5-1,CASSLGQEADTQYF,TGCGCCAGCAGCTTGGGACAAGAGGCAGATACGCAGTATTTT
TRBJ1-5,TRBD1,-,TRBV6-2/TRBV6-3,CASSYRISTGMIGWNQPQHF,TGTGCCAGCAGTTACCGGATATCGACAGGGATGATAGGTTGGAATCAGCCCCAGCATTTT
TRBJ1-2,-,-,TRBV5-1,CASSLEGGYGYTF,TGCGCCAGCAGCTTGGAAGGGGGTTATGGCTACACCTTC
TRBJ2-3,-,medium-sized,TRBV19,CASSRGTWNTDTQYF,TGTGCCAGTAGTAGGGGAACCTGGAACACAGATACGCAGTATTTT
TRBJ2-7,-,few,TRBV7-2,CASSPGTEPTYEQYF,TGTGCCAGCAGCCCCGGGACGGAGCCGACCTACGAGCAGTACTTC
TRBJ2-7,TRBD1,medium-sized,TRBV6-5,CASSEPGQGSYEQYF,TGTGCCAGCAGTGAGCCGGGACAGGGTTCCTACGAGCAGTACTTC
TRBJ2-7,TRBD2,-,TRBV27,CASSGLAGSYEQYF,TGTGCCAGCAGCGGACTAGCGGGCTCCTACGAGCAGTACTTC
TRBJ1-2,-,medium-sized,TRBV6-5,CASSTLAYSPAYGYTF,TGTGCCAGCAGTACCCTAGCTTATAGCCCGGCCTATGGCTACACCTTC
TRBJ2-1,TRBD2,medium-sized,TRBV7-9,CASSRGGNEQFF,TGTGCCAGCTCTCGGGGGGGGAATGAGCAGTTCTTC
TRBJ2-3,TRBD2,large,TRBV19,CASTRLAGGTDTQYF,TGTGCCAGTACCCGACTAGCGGGTGGCACAGATACGCAGTATTTT
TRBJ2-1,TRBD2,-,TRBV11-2,CASSLMGLAGGNEQFF,TGTGCCAGCAGCTTAATGGGGCTAGCGGGAGGGAATGAGCAGTTCTTC
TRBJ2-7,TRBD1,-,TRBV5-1,CASSSGTGGTWYF,TGCGCCAGCAGCTCCGGGACAGGGGGTACGTGGTACTTC
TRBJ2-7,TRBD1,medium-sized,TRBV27,CASRGQGAYEQYF,TGTGCCAGCAGGGGACAGGGGGCCTACGAGCAGTACTTC
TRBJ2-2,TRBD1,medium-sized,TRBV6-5,CASSYGGQGSAGELFF,TGTGCCAGCAGTTACGGGGGACAGGGGAGTGCCGGGGAGCTGTTTTTT
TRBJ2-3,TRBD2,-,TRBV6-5,CASRGGAGGRADTQYF,TGTGCCAGCAGGGGAGGGGCGGGGGGGCGCGCAGATACGCAGTATTTT
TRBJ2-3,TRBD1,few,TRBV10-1,CASSAGQGIADTQYF,TGCGCCAGCAGCGCGGGACAGGGCATAGCAGATACGCAGTATTTT
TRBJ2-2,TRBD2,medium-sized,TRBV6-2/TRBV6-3,CASRPIGRGAAGELFF,TGTGCCAGCAGACCCATAGGGCGGGGGGCCGCCGGGGAGCTGTTTTTT
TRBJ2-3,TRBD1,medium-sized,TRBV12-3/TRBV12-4,CASRPGQTITDTQYF,TGTGCCAGCAGGCCGGGACAGACAATCACAGATACGCAGTATTTT
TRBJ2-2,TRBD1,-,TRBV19,CASSVNRGQDTGELFF,TGTGCCAGTAGTGTGAACAGGGGGCAGGACACCGGGGAGCTGTTTTTT
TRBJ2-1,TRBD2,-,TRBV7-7,CASSTRLADSYNEQFF,TGTGCCAGCAGCACCCGACTAGCGGACTCCTACAATGAGCAGTTCTTC
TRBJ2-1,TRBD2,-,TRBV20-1,CSASWVSSGRTNNEQFF,TGCAGTGCTAGTTGGGTCTCTAGCGGGAGGACCAACAATGAGCAGTTCTTC
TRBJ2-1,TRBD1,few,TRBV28,CASSLAGTGGDEQFF,TGTGCCAGCAGTTTAGCCGGGACAGGGGGCGATGAGCAGTTCTTC
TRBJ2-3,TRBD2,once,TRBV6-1,CASRHTSGGADTQYF,TGTGCCAGCAGACACACTAGCGGGGGGGCGGATACGCAGTATTTT
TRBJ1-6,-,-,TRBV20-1,CSAPPILDSPLHF,TGCAGTGCTCCCCCCATACTGGATTCACCCCTCCACTTT
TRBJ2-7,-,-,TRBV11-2,CASSFGSRTVYEQYF,TGTGCCAGCAGCTTTGGGTCTAGGACAGTCTACGAGCAGTACTTC
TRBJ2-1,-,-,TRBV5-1,CASTGGGAYNEQFF,TGCGCCAGCACAGGGGGGGGCGCCTACAATGAGCAGTTCTTC
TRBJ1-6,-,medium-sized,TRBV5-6,CASSLGTYNSPLHF,TGTGCCAGCAGCTTGGGCACGTATAATTCACCCCTCCACTTT
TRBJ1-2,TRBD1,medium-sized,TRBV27,CASRRTQGANYGYTF,TGTGCCAGCAGACGTACACAGGGGGCCAACTATGGCTACACCTTC
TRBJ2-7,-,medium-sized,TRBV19,CASSTRRTDAYEQYF,TGTGCCAGTAGTACCCGGAGGACGGACGCCTACGAGCAGTACTTC
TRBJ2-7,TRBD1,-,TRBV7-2,CASSSQGAPAGEQYF,TGTGCCAGCAGCTCGCAGGGGGCTCCGGCGGGCGAGCAGTACTTC
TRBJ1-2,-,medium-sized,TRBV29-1,CSYSNGYGYTF,TGCAGCTACAGTAACGGATATGGCTACACCTTC
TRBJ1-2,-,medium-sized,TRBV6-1,CASRPGTDLWYGYTF,TGTGCCAGCAGGCCCGGGACGGACCTTTGGTATGGCTACACCTTC
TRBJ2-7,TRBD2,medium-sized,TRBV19,CASSLSAAGDSEQYF,TGTGCCAGTAGTCTAAGTGCGGCGGGAGACTCCGAGCAGTACTTC
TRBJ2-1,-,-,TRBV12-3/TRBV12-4,CASSSPGGSYNEQFF,TGTGCCAGCAGTTCCCCCGGGGGCTCCTACAATGAGCAGTTCTTC
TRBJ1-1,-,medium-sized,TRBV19,CATSGRLTVNTEAFF,TGTGCCACTAGTGGAAGATTGACAGTGAACACTGAAGCTTTCTTT
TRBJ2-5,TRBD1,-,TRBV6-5,CASSDPGQGEQYF,TGTGCCAGCAGTGATCCGGGACAGGGGGAGCAGTACTTC
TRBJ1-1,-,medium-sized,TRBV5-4,CASSLPDNTEAFF,TGTGCCAGCAGCTTACCAGATAACACTGAAGCTTTCTTT
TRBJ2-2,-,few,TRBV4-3,CASSLWTSTGELFF,TGCGCCAGCAGCCTCTGGACGTCCACCGGGGAGCTGTTTTTT
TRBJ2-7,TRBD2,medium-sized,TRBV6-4,CASSDCGTSGQTYEQYF,TGTGCCAGCAGTGACTGCGGGACTAGCGGTCAGACCTACGAGCAGTACTTC
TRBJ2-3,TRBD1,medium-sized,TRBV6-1,CASFRGQGVTDTQYF,TGTGCCAGCTTTAGGGGACAGGGGGTAACAGATACGCAGTATTTT
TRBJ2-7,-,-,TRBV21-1,CASSKILAGAYEQYF,TGTGCCAGCAGCAAAATCCTAGCGGGGGCCTACGAGCAGTACTTC
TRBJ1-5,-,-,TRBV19,CVSNEQINQPQHF,TGTGTTAGTAATGAACAGATCAATCAGCCCCAGCATTTT
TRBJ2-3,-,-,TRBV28,CASSLREGYTDTQYF,TGTGCCAGCAGTTTAAGAGAAGGCTACACAGATACGCAGTATTTT
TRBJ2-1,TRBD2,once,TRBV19,CASSLLAGYNEQFF,TGTGCCAGTAGTCTACTAGCGGGGTACAATGAGCAGTTCTTC
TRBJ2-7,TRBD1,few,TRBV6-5,CASSGTVAPHEQYF,TGTGCCAGCAGTGGGACAGTAGCCCCCCACGAGCAGTACTTC
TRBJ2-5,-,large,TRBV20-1,CTGEGVQETQYF,TGCACCGGGGAGGGGGTCCAAGAGACCCAGTACTTC
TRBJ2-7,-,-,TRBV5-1,CASSLDYEQYF,TGCGCCAGCAGCTTAGACTACGAGCAGTACTTC
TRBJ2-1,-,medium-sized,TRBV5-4,CASSPPGLGQFF,TGTGCCAGCAGCCCCCCGGGACTGGGGCAGTTCTTC
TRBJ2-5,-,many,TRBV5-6,CASSSLFQETQYF,TGTGCCAGCAGTTCCCTTTTTCAAGAGACCCAGTACTTC
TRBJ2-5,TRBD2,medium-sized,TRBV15,CATSREGTSGRKTQYF,TGTGCCACCAGCAGAGAAGGGACTAGCGGGAGAAAGACCCAGTACTTC
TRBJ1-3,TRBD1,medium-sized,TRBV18,CASSPPQGTGTGNTIYF,TGTGCCAGCTCACCACCCCAGGGGACAGGGACTGGAAACACCATATATTTT
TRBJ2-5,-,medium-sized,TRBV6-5,CASSAWAVAPQSETQYF,TGTGCCAGCAGTGCCTGGGCCGTGGCGCCTCAGTCGGAGACCCAGTACTTC
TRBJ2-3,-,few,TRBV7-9,CASSLYSGTGDTQYF,TGTGCCAGCAGCCTATATAGCGGGACAGGAGATACGCAGTATTTT
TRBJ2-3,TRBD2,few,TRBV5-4,CASSPSGGASTQYF,TGTGCCAGCAGCCCTAGCGGGGGGGCGAGTACGCAGTATTTT
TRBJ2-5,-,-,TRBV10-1,CASSGTVQETQYF,TGCGCCAGCAGTGGCACAGTCCAAGAGACCCAGTACTTC
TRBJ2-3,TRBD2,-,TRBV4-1,CASSLSSGGTDTQYF,TGCGCCAGCAGCCTCAGTAGCGGGGGGACAGATACGCAGTATTTT
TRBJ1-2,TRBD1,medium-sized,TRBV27,CASSSTGGVGSYGYTF,TGTGCCAGCAGTTCGACAGGGGGCGTAGGAAGCTATGGCTACACCTTC